Each of the 26 T cell receptor beta chains below was sequenced from the same sample in a study of T cell responses to AZD1222 COVID-19 vaccine (dated by TCRdb to the early 2020s). The library was made by the immunoSEQ multiplex PCR assay. This is the immuneACCESS table as TCRdb keeps it, with only in-frame sequences that have V and J called. A part of the clones is gone; compared with another copy, unresolved V genes explain less than half, and the rest is unexplained. This sample is represented by 150,000 to 160,000 clones; roughly nine tenths of them were singletons. 5.5% to 6% of the sample belongs to the ten largest clones. The intended sense of this specimen's time point label: baseline before first vaccination. What the treatment or condition label conveys for this sample: meningococcal conjugate vaccine given as trial control. The sequencing here drew on peripheral blood, taken on day 0 of MenACWY control vaccination. The receptors were gathered from an adult in good health.

The chain is built from TRBV7-9 and TRBJ1-1; D remains unclear. Germline V CDR1 and CDR2: SEHNR, FQNEAQ (reference sequence). V was cut by 0 bases and J by 1 base, with 6 bases left in between. This CDR3 contains 14 residues. In DNA, the CDR3 is TGTGCCAGCAGCTTAGCGGCGGGGAACACTGAAGCTTTCTTT. It encodes CASSLAAGNTEAFF. The complete variable domain, with remaining parts taken from reference TRBV7-9 and TRBJ1-1, reads DTGVSQNPRHKITKRGQNVTFRCDPISEHNRLYWYRQTLGQGPEFLTYFQNEAQLEKSRLLSDRFSAERPKGSFSTLEIQRTEQGDSAMYLCASSLAAGNTEAFFGQGTRLTVV.

The rearrangement uses TRBV13 and TRBJ1-2; D gene ambiguous. This CDR3 is built from 12 residues. The germline gives CDR1 PRHDT, CDR2 FYEKMQ (reference sequence). V gave up 1 base and J gave up 7 bases, with 7 bases separating them. The DNA of the CDR3 is TGTGCCAGCAGCTTAGCCCCCCTTGGCTACACCTTC. It specifies CASSLAPLGYTF.

CDR3 sequence (DNA): TGCGCCAGCAGCCAAGAGCAAAGCCTTTTCTATGGCTACACCTTC. It specifies CASSQEQSLFYGYTF. This rearrangement joins TRBV4-3 to TRBJ1-2; D unclear. V lost 0 bases, J lost 4 bases, and 12 bases lay in between. CDR3 size: 15 residues. Germline values: CDR1 LGHNA, CDR2 YSLEER.

The chain combines TRBV24-1 with TRBJ2-2; the D is unclear. V was cut by 6 bases and J by 3 bases, with 4 bases left in between. The CDR3 runs 12 residues. In germline, CDR1 is KGHDR, CDR2 SFDVKD. In nucleotides, the CDR3 is TGTGCCACCAGTTGGGACACCGGGGAGCTGTTTTTT. Translation gives CATSWDTGELFF.

This sequence joins TRBV6-1 and TRBJ1-1; D is ambiguous. The CDR3 has 14 residues. V dropped 2 bases and J dropped 1 base, with 8 bases sitting between them. Germline-derived CDR1 and CDR2 are MNHNS and SASEGT. CDR3 loop: CASSETGRNTEAFF. As DNA, the CDR3 is TGTGCCAGCAGTGAAACGGGTCGGAACACTGAAGCTTTCTTT.

This chain uses TRBV4-3 with TRBJ1-1, with 8 nucleotides matching TRBD1. The CDR3 has 14 residues. Looked up from germline, CDR1 is LGHNA and CDR2 is YSLEER. Losses at the gene ends were 0 bases for V and 11 bases for J; bases not matched to a gene: 8. The CDR3 spells CASSQDRAGGSAFF. The CDR3 DNA reads TGCGCCAGCAGCCAAGATCGGGCAGGGGGCTCTGCTTTCTTT.

CDR3 residues: CASSLAGGTEKLFF. The CDR3 DNA is TGCGCCAGCAGCTTGGCCGGGGGTACGGAAAAACTGTTTTTT. The V gene is TRBV5-1, the J gene TRBJ1-4; TRBD1 is a possible D gene (5 bases). Germline CDR1 reads SGHRS; CDR2 reads YFSETQ. The ends were cut back, 0 bases at V and 8 bases at J, with 11 bases in the middle. This CDR3 is 14 amino acids long.

This sequence joins TRBV5-1 and TRBJ2-5; TRBD1 might be the D (5 bases). Germline CDR1 SGHRS, CDR2 YFSETQ. There are 18 residues in the CDR3. Deletions cut 4 bases from V and 2 bases from J, with 24 bases between. The CDR3 is CASSQGRFGPYLQETQYF. The CDR3, as DNA: TGCGCCAGCAGCCAGGGTCGTTTTGGGCCCTATTTACAAGAGACCCAGTACTTC.

This clone was counted at least ten times. This sequence joins TRBV6-4 and TRBJ2-1; no definite D call. Trimming pared 0 bases from V and 3 bases from J, leaving 6 bases between. CDR3 length equals 14 residues. The germline V gene has CDR1 MRHNA and CDR2 SNTAGT. CDR3 sequence reads: CASSDSNRYNEQFF. In nucleotides, the CDR3 is TGTGCCAGCAGTGACTCGAACCGCTACAATGAGCAGTTCTTC.

This chain links TRBV19 with TRBJ1-4; TRBD1 matches at 9 bases. Germline assignment: CDR1 LNHDA and CDR2 SQIVND (reference sequence). V lost 3 bases, J lost 8 bases, and 4 bases stayed unmatched. This CDR3 comprises 14 residues. The CDR3 coding sequence is TGTGCCAGTAGTATGGGACAGGGCTGGGAAAAACTGTTTTTT. Protein: CASSMGQGWEKLFF.

The chain couples TRBV11-2 to TRBJ1-1; D call uncertain. Germline V gene sequence: CDR1 SGHAT, CDR2 FQNNGV. The CDR3 consists of 13 residues. V was shortened by 4 bases and J by 1 base, with 7 bases between the two germline ends. The CDR3 loop reads CASSSRRNTEAFF. In DNA form, the CDR3 reads TGTGCCAGCAGCTCACGTAGGAACACTGAAGCTTTCTTT.

The V gene is TRBV3-1 (or the pseudogene TRBV3-2), the J gene TRBJ2-7; D may match TRBD1 or TRBD2 (5 bases each). The V end lost 0 bases, the J end lost 2 bases, and 11 bases lay between the germline ends. Germline CDR1 LGHDT, CDR2 YNNKEL (reference sequence). The CDR3 sequence is 15 residues long. The CDR3 sequence: CASSQDRDDTYEQYF. The CDR3 region has the DNA TGTGCCAGCAGCCAAGATCGGGACGATACCTACGAGCAGTACTTC.

V and J are TRBV6-1 and TRBJ2-7; 7 nucleotides agree with TRBD1. This CDR3 has 16 amino acids. V lost 0 bases and J lost 6; bases outside the gene matches: 11. Germline assignment: CDR1 MNHNS and CDR2 SASEGT. The CDR3 spells CASSEAGQFNTGEQYV. The CDR3 region has the DNA TGTGCCAGCAGTGAAGCGGGACAGTTTAACACGGGCGAGCAGTACGTC.

This chain links TRBV6-5 with TRBJ2-3, with 8 bases lining up with TRBD2. The ends lost 3 bases at V and 6 bases at J; junction bases unmatched: 8. Germline values: CDR1 MNHEY, CDR2 SVGAGI. The CDR3 length is 15 residues. CDR3 in DNA: TGTGCCAGCAGTTATGAGAGGGCGGGAGGCGATACGCAGTATTTT. Amino acid sequence: CASSYERAGGDTQYF.

V gene TRBV7-2 combines with J gene TRBJ1-2; 7 bases agree with TRBD1. The CDR3 spans 18 residues. CDR1 SGHTA and CDR2 FQGNSA come from the germline V gene. J gave up 4 bases and V 5 bases, and 19 bases lay outside the gene matches. This CDR3 is CASSLVRDSLVVGYGYTF. The CDR3 nucleotides are TGTGCCAGCAGCCTGGTCCGGGACAGTCTCGTCGTGGGCTATGGCTACACCTTC.

V usage is TRBV6-2 or TRBV6-3 and J usage is TRBJ2-5, with a possible D match to TRBD2 (6 bases). The CDR3 runs 15 residues. Germline CDR1 is MNHEY and CDR2 is SVGEGT. The V end lost 2 bases, the J end lost 0 bases, and 10 bases lay between the germline ends. In nucleotides, the CDR3 is TGTGCCAGCAGTTACGGTGGGGGGTACCAAGAGACCCAGTACTTC. Its translation: CASSYGGGYQETQYF.

V is TRBV6-5 and J is TRBJ1-5, with D possibly being TRBD1 (5 bases). V lost 2 bases and J lost 4, with 12 bases in between. Germline V gene sequence: CDR1 MNHEY, CDR2 SVGAGI. The CDR3 is 15 amino acids. CDR3: CASSYAPGENQPQHF. The CDR3 DNA sequence: TGTGCCAGCAGTTACGCCCCGGGGGAGAATCAGCCCCAGCATTTT.

The V call is TRBV6-2 or TRBV6-3, the J call TRBJ1-6; TRBD1 matches 9 bases. The germline CDR1 and CDR2 sequences are MNHEY and SVGEGT. The trim removed 2 bases at V and 9 bases at J, leaving 8 bases unmatched. The CDR3 is 16 amino acids. CDR3 DNA sequence: TGTGCCAGCAGTTACCGCCGGGGACAGGGATTTTCACCCCTCCACTTT. Its translation is CASSYRRGQGFSPLHF.

The genes are TRBV11-2 and TRBJ1-1; D uncertain. The CDR3 is made up of 14 amino acids. The ends were cut back, 2 bases at V and 2 bases at J, with 9 bases in the middle. Per the germline V gene, CDR1 is SGHAT and CDR2 is FQNNGV. As DNA, the CDR3 is TGTGCCAGCAGCTTAAGTGCTGGAAACACTGAAGCTTTCTTT. It specifies CASSLSAGNTEAFF.

This clone was seen just once. CDR3 nucleotide sequence: TGTGCCAGCTCACCACCCTGGGACAAGTATGGCTACACCTTC. It codes for CASSPPWDKYGYTF. This chain uses TRBV18 with TRBJ1-2; weak D call: TRBD1 (6 bases). CDR1 and CDR2 (germline): KGHSH, LQKENI. The CDR3 covers 14 residues. The germline V and J ends were trimmed by 0 bases and 5 bases, with 10 bases remaining between them.

The chain has TRBV18 and TRBJ2-2; no reliable D call. CDR1 KGHSH and CDR2 LQKENI come from the germline V gene. This CDR3 contains 11 residues. The V and J ends lost 6 bases and 7 bases respectively, with 6 bases between them. This CDR3 is CASSSVGELFF. Written as DNA, the CDR3 is TGTGCCAGCTCCTCAGTCGGGGAGCTGTTTTTT. The complete variable domain, with remaining parts taken from reference TRBV18 and TRBJ2-2, reads NAGVMQNPRHLVRRRGQEARLRCSPMKGHSHVYWYRQLPEEGLKFMVYLQKENIIDESGMPKERFSAEFPKEGPSILRIQQVVRGDSAAYFCASSSVGELFFGEGSRLTVL.

This chain uses TRBV7-8 with TRBJ2-7; TRBD2 matches at 8 bases. CDR1 SGHVS and CDR2 FQNEAQ come from the germline V gene. The CDR3 contains 18 residues. J lost 4 bases, V lost 2 bases, and 16 bases had no gene match. The CDR3 coding sequence is TGTGCCAGCAGCTTATTCGGCCTAGCGGGCCCCAGTTCTTACGAGCAGTACTTC. Protein: CASSLFGLAGPSSYEQYF.

V gene TRBV5-1 combines with J gene TRBJ2-3; the match to TRBD2 covers 7 bases. The trim removed 2 bases at V and 6 bases at J, leaving 12 bases unmatched. The CDR3 runs to 16 residues. The germline V gene has CDR1 SGHRS and CDR2 YFSETQ. CDR3 loop: CASSLGGGGSLDTQYF. CDR3 nucleotide sequence: TGCGCCAGCAGCTTAGGAGGCGGGGGTTCGTTGGATACGCAGTATTTT.

V and J are TRBV19 and TRBJ1-4; a weak D match, TRBD1 (5 bases). Germline V CDR1 and CDR2: LNHDA, SQIVND (reference sequence). Trimming stripped 5 bases from V and 2 bases from J, with 15 bases between. The CDR3 spans 16 residues. The CDR3 DNA follows: TGTGCCAGTAGTCCCCCTAGGGGAAAGACTAATGAAAAACTGTTTTTT. Translation: CASSPPRGKTNEKLFF.

The CDR3 region has the DNA TGTGCCAGCAGTATCGACGGACTGGGGACCGGGGAGCTGTTTTTT. Translation gives CASSIDGLGTGELFF. The chain joins TRBV28 to TRBJ2-2, with TRBD2 as a possible D gene (5 bases). The V and J ends lost 5 bases and 5 bases respectively, with 15 bases between them. The CDR3 has 15 amino acids. Germline CDR1 reads MDHEN; CDR2 reads SYDVKM.

This clone was recorded only once. The rearrangement joins TRBV28 to TRBJ1-1, with D unresolved. Looked up from germline, CDR1 is MDHEN and CDR2 is SYDVKM. CDR3 length equals 13 residues. The V end lost 6 bases, the J end lost 0 bases, and 8 bases lay between the germline ends. CDR3 residues: CASSLTMNTEAFF. DNA for the CDR3: TGTGCCAGCAGCCTCACAATGAACACTGAAGCTTTCTTT. Variable domain in full (rest from reference TRBV28 and TRBJ1-1): DVKVTQSSRYLVKRTGEKVFLECVQDMDHENMFWYRQDPGLGLRLIYFSYDVKMKEKGDIPEGYSVSREKKERFSLILESASTNQTSMYLCASSLTMNTEAFFGQGTRLTVV.